What follows are 27 T cell receptor beta chains derived from one specimen sequenced in a study of CXCR3-negative and CXCR3-positive naive CD8 T cells. UMI-labeled 5' RACE yielded the TRB cDNA libraries. For each CDR3 protein, TCRdb gives one entry from its re-call of the 5' RACE reads, without DNA. This table holds approximately 98,000 distinct CDR3 sequences. Overall study results and limits: In CXCR3-positive naive cells, the TRB CDR3s were more hydrophobic than in CXCR3-negative naive cells.

For these TCRs, the target antigens are not known. The sample was naive CXCR3+ CD8+ T cells from blood. Subset reported: CD45RO-CCR7+CD27+CD95- naive CD8+ T cells expressing CXCR3 (TNR3+). The receptors here all came from a human donor in good health. Some clones in this sample may be carry-over from other donors' samples.

The chain is built from TRBV20-1 and TRBJ2-3. This CDR3 has 17 residues. Germline CDR1 and CDR2: DFQATT and SNEGSKA (reference sequence). The CDR3 region is CSARDLLAETSTDTQYF.

The CDR3 sequence is CATSRDPLGAQEQFF. The gene calls are TRBV15 and TRBJ2-1. Germline lookup yields CDR1 LNHNV and CDR2 YYDKDF (reference sequence). The CDR3 is made up of 15 amino acids.

This chain joins TRBV10-3 and TRBJ2-3; TCRdb indicates TRBD1, and absent DNA this call remains unverified. The CDR3 contains 14 residues. Germline V gives CDR1 ENHRY, CDR2 SYGVKD. The CDR3 loop is CAIRGTDSTDTQYF.

This chain's CDR3 is CASSQGRPGLSSYNEQFF. The J gene is TRBJ2-1, the V gene TRBV4-3; absent DNA, TCRdb's TRBD1 call cannot be checked. This CDR3 is 18 amino acids long. CDR1 is LGHNA, CDR2 YSLEER, per germline.

The chain carries TRBV7-3 and TRBJ2-1; absent DNA, TCRdb's TRBD2 call cannot be checked. The germline V gene encodes CDR1 SGHTA and CDR2 FQGTGA. CDR3 length: 16 amino acids. Here the CDR3 reads CASSLGLNTAYNEQFF.

The rearrangement uses TRBV25-1 and TRBJ1-2. The CDR3 has 13 amino acids. The germline gives CDR1 MGHDK, CDR2 SYGVNS. The CDR3: CASSEKGHYGYTF.

CDR3 sequence: CASSQADRANYEQYF. This chain uses TRBV4-1 with TRBJ2-7; the TCRdb D gene call, TRBD1, has no DNA to confirm it. CDR1 and CDR2 from the germline V gene are MGHRA and YSYEKL. This CDR3 is built from 15 residues.

This sequence joins TRBV7-9 and TRBJ2-7; TCRdb's D gene call, TRBD2, goes unchecked for lack of DNA. The CDR3 is made up of 16 amino acids. Per the germline V gene, CDR1 is SEHNR and CDR2 is FQNEAQ (reference sequence). CDR3 protein: CASSSSIAGGPYEQYF.

The chain uses TRBV7-9 and TRBJ2-1; with no DNA, the TCRdb D assignment of TRBD1 cannot be verified. This CDR3 spans 21 amino acids. Germline CDR1 reads SEHNR; CDR2 reads FQNEAQ (reference sequence). CDR3 sequence: CASSLTLLGFTTGTPYNEQFF.

The V call is TRBV7-2, the J call TRBJ2-1; TCRdb proposes TRBD1, but this gene call is untestable without DNA. The length of the CDR3 is 13 residues. In germline, CDR1 is SGHTA, CDR2 FQGNSA. CDR3 residues: CASSLTGFHEQFF.

The CDR3 region is CASSQVGGSSYEQYF. V usage is TRBV4-3 and J usage is TRBJ2-7. CDR1 and CDR2 from the germline V gene are LGHNA and YSLEER. CDR3 length equals 15 residues.

V gene TRBV19 combines with J gene TRBJ2-1; TCRdb's D call, TRBD2, is unchecked because there is no DNA. The CDR3 is 16 residues long. Germline V gene lookup returns CDR1 LNHDA and CDR2 SQIVND (reference sequence). The CDR3 is CASSGTGTSGGHEQFF.

The V and J genes are TRBV7-9 and TRBJ2-1; there is no DNA to check the TCRdb D call of TRBD2. The CDR3 is 14 amino acids. CDR1 is SEHNR and CDR2 is FQNEAQ in the germline V gene (reference sequence). The CDR3 loop reads CASRSGAGEDEQFF.

This rearrangement joins TRBV6-2 or TRBV6-3 to TRBJ2-2; TCRdb calls TRBD1, which cannot be checked without DNA. The CDR3 length is 16 residues. Germline assignment: CDR1 MNHEY and CDR2 SVGEGT. The CDR3 loop is CASSYSKAGSPGELFF.

This chain uses TRBV19 with TRBJ2-5; TCRdb returns TRBD1, unconfirmable since there is no DNA. This CDR3 contains 16 residues. Germline CDR1 is LNHDA and CDR2 is SQIVND (reference sequence). The CDR3 protein is CASTEIWDRGQETQYF.

The chain employs TRBV29-1 and TRBJ1-1; TCRdb proposes TRBD1, but this gene call is untestable without DNA. Germline V CDR1 and CDR2: SQVTM, ANQGSEA. CDR3 length: 12 amino acids. The CDR3 loop is CSVVGQGVEAFF.

This chain connects TRBV7-9 to TRBJ2-7; TCRdb indicates TRBD1, and absent DNA this call remains unverified. Germline loops: CDR1 SEHNR, CDR2 FQNEAQ (reference sequence). The CDR3 consists of 17 residues. The CDR3 reads CASSLTYGQGAFYEQYF.

The chain has TRBV20-1 and TRBJ1-2; the TRBD1 assignment by TCRdb is unverifiable without DNA. This CDR3 contains 15 residues. Germline V lookup: CDR1 DFQATT, CDR2 SNEGSKA (reference sequence). The CDR3 loop is CSAPYSGRPGESYTF.

The CDR3 region is CASSYTLLPETAFF. The chain is built from TRBV6-5 and TRBJ1-1. Germline V gene sequence: CDR1 MNHEY, CDR2 SVGAGI. The CDR3 covers 14 residues.

This chain connects TRBV28 to TRBJ2-7. Germline V CDR1 and CDR2: MDHEN, SYDVKM. This CDR3 is 13 amino acids long. The CDR3 reads CASSFYASYEQYF. Drawing the rest from reference TRBV28 and TRBJ2-7, the complete variable domain is DVKVTQSSRYLVKRTGEKVFLECVQDMDHENMFWYRQDPGLGLRLIYFSYDVKMKEKGDIPEGYSVSREKKERFSLILESASTNQTSMYLCASSFYASYEQYFGPGTRLTVT.

V is TRBV20-1 and J is TRBJ2-7; TCRdb lists TRBD1, though no DNA is available to test this call. Germline V CDR1 and CDR2: DFQATT, SNEGSKA (reference sequence). This CDR3 has 12 residues. This CDR3 is CSAADRPHEQYF.

V and J are TRBV7-9 and TRBJ1-1; absent DNA, TCRdb's TRBD1 call cannot be checked. Looked up from germline, CDR1 is SEHNR and CDR2 is FQNEAQ (reference sequence). This CDR3 contains 13 residues. CDR3: CASRRGWNTEAFF.

V gene TRBV29-1 combines with J gene TRBJ2-5; TCRdb's D gene call, TRBD2, goes unchecked for lack of DNA. There are 15 residues in the CDR3. The germline V gene encodes CDR1 SQVTM and CDR2 ANQGSEA. The CDR3 region is CSVDVLAGPQETQYF.

The chain carries TRBV7-9 and TRBJ1-2. This CDR3 has 13 residues. In germline, CDR1 is SEHNR, CDR2 FQNEAQ (reference sequence). CDR3 protein: CATLLDPNYGYTF.

V and J are TRBV28 and TRBJ1-6. Germline CDR1 is MDHEN and CDR2 is SYDVKM. This CDR3 is built from 14 residues. CDR3 region: CASSFSSGNSPLHF.

This sequence joins TRBV6-6 and TRBJ1-1. CDR1 and CDR2 (germline): MNHNY, SVGAGI (reference sequence). This CDR3 is 14 amino acids long. The CDR3 protein is CASSYLGKNTEAFF.

The rearrangement joins TRBV3-1 to TRBJ2-7. Germline loops: CDR1 LGHDT, CDR2 YNNKEL (reference sequence). The CDR3 spans 14 residues. The CDR3 sequence is CASSQDSSLDEQYF.